This TCR beta chain was recorded in a study of early T cells in non-severe SARS-CoV-2 infection. The CDR3 is made up of 17 amino acids. The junction had 6 bases not matched to a gene; V was cut back by 0 bases and J by 4 bases. The V gene's germline CDR1 is SGHRS and CDR2 YFSETQ. This clonotype was seen many times. TCRdb recomputed calls from the 5' RACE reads with MiXCR, one row per CDR3 protein. The repertoire holds around 80,000 distinct CDR3 sequences, with roughly an eighth as singletons. Sequences were obtained from whole blood. V usage is TRBV5-1 and J usage is TRBJ2-1, with 11 bases fitting TRBD2. The sequence was obtained from an adult who was a healthcare worker with PCR-confirmed SARS-CoV-2 infection or an uninfected control (not recorded which). CDR3: CASSLAPGTSGYNEQFF. In DNA, the CDR3 is TGCGCCAGCAGCTTGGCACCCGGGACTAGCGGTTACAATGAGCAGTTCTTC.